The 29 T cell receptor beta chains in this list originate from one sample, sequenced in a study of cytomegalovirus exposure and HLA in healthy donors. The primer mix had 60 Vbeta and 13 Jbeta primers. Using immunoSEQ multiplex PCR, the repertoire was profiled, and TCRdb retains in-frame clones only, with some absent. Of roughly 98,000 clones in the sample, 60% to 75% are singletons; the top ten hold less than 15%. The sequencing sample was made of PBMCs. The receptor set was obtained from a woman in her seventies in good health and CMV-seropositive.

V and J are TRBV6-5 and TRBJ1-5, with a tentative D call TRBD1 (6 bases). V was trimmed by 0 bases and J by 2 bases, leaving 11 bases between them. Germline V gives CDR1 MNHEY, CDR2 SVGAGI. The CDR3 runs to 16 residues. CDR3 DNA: TGTGCCAGCAGTTACTCGGCGGGGGCTGGCAATCAGCCCCAGCATTTT. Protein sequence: CASSYSAGAGNQPQHF.

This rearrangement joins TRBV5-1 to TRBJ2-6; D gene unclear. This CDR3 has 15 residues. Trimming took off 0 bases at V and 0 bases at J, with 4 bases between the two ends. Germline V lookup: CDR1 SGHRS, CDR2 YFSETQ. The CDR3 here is CASSLAHSGANVLTF. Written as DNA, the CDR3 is TGCGCCAGCAGCTTGGCACACTCTGGGGCCAACGTCCTGACTTTC.

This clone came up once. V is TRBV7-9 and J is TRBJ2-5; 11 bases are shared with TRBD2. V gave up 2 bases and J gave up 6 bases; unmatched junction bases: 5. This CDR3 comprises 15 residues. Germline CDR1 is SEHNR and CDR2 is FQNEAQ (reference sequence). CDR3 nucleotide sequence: TGTGCCAGCAGCTTAAGACTAGCGGGGAGGAAGACCCAGTACTTC. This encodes CASSLRLAGRKTQYF.

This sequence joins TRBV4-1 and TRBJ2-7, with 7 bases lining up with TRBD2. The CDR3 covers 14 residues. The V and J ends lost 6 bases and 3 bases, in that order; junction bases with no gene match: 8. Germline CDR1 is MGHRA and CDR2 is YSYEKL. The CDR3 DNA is TGCGCCAGCAGACTTCAGCGGGGAAACTACGAGCAGTACTTC. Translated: CASRLQRGNYEQYF.

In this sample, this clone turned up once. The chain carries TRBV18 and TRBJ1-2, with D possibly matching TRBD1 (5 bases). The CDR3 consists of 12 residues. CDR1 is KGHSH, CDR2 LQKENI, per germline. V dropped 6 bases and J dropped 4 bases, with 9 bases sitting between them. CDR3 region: CASSLDSYGYTF. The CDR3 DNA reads TGTGCCAGCTCCCTCGACAGCTATGGCTACACCTTC. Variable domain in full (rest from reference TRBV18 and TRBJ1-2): NAGVMQNPRHLVRRRGQEARLRCSPMKGHSHVYWYRQLPEEGLKFMVYLQKENIIDESGMPKERFSAEFPKEGPSILRIQQVVRGDSAAYFCASSLDSYGYTFGSGTRLTVV.

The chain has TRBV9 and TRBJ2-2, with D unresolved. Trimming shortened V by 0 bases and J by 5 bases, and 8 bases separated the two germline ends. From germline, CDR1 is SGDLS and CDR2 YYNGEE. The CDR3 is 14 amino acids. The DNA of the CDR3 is TGTGCCAGCAGCGTAGGAGTAGAGACCGGGGAGCTGTTTTTT. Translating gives CASSVGVETGELFF.

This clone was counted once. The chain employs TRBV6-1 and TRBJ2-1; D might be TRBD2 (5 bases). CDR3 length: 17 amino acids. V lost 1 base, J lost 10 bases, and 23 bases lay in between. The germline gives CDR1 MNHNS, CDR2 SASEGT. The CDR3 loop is CASSEVMRVASQSEQFF. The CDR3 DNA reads TGTGCCAGCAGTGAAGTAATGCGGGTTGCTTCGCAATCCGAGCAGTTCTTC.

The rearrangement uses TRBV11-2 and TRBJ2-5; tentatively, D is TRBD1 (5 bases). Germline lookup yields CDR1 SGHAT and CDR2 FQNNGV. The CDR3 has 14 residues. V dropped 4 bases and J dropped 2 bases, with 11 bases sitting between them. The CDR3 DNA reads TGTGCCAGCAGCTCTCAGGGCTTTCAAGAGACCCAGTACTTC. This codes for CASSSQGFQETQYF. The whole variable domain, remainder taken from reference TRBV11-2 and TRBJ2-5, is EAGVAQSPRYKIIEKRQSVAFWCNPISGHATLYWYQQILGQGPKLLIQFQNNGVVDDSQLPKDRFSAERLKGVDSTLKIQPAKLEDSAVYLCASSSQGFQETQYFGPGTRLLVL.

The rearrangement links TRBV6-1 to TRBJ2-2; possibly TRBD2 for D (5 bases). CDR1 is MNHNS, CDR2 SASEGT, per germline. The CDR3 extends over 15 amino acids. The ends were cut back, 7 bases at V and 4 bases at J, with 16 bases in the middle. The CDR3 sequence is CASIRSGPPTGELFF. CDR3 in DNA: TGTGCCAGCATAAGGAGCGGTCCCCCCACCGGGGAGCTGTTTTTT.

The CDR3 nucleotides read TGTGCCAGCGGACCACGGACAGGCGGCAATCAGCCCCAGCATTTT. It codes for CASGPRTGGNQPQHF. This chain connects TRBV2 to TRBJ1-5; 7 positions agree with TRBD1. CDR3 size: 15 residues. Trimming took 8 bases from V and 2 from J; bases not matched to a gene: 9. The germline CDR1 and CDR2 sequences are SNHLY and FYNNEI.

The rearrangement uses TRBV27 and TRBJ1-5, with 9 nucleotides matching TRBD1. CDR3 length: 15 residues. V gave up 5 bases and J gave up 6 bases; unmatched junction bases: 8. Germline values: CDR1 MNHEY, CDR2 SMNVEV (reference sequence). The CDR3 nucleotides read TGTGCCAGCAGTCCACACAGGGGGCAAGGTCAGCCCCAGCATTTT. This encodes CASSPHRGQGQPQHF.

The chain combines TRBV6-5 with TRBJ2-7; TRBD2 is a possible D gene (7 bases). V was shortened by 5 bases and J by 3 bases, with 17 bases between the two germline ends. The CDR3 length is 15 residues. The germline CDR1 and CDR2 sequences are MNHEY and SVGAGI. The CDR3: CASSGRGGGIYEQYF. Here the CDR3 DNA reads TGTGCCAGCAGTGGACGAGGGGGGGGGATCTACGAGCAGTACTTC.

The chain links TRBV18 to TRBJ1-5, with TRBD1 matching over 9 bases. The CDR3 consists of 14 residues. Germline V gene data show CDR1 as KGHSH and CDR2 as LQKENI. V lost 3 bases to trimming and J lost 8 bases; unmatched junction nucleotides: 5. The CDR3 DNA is TGTGCCAGCTCACCGGGGGACAGGGTGGAGCCCCAGCATTTT. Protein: CASSPGDRVEPQHF.

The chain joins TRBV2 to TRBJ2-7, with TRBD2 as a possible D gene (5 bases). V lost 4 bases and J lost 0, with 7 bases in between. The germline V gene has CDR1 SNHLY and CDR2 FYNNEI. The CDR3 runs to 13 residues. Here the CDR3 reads CASSARGSYEQYF. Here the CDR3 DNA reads TGTGCCAGCAGTGCCCGGGGCTCCTACGAGCAGTACTTC.

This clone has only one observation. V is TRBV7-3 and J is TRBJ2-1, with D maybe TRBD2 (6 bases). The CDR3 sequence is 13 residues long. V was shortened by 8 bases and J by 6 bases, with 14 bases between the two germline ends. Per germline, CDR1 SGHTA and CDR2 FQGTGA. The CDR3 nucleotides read TGTGCCAGCCGACCAGACGGGGGCAATGAGCAGTTCTTC. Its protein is CASRPDGGNEQFF.

CDR3 bases: TGCGCCAGCAGTTTCGTCGGGGAGCTGTTTTTT. Translated: CASSFVGELFF. V usage is TRBV10-2 and J usage is TRBJ2-2, with D unresolved. Trimming removed 5 bases at V and 7 bases at J, with 5 bases between. The CDR3 contains 11 residues. The germline CDR1 and CDR2 sequences are WSHSY and SAAADI.

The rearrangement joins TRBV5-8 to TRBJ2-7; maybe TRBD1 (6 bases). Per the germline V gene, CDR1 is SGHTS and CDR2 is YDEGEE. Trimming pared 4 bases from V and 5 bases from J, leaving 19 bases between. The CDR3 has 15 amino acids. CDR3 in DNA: TGTGCCAGCAGCATCCTGGGGCAGGGGAAGAACGAGCAGTACTTC. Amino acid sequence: CASSILGQGKNEQYF.

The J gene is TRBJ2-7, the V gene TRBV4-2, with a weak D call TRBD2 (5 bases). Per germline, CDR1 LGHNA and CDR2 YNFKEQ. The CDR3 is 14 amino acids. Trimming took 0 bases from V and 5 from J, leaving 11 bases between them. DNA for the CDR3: TGTGCCAGCAGCCAAGAGGCTAGCATCAACGAGCAGTACTTC. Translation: CASSQEASINEQYF.

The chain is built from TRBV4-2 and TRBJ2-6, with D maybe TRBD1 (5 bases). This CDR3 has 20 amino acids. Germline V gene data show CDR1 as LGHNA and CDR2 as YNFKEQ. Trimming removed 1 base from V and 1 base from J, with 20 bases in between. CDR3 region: CASSQGGRWGLTSGANVLTF. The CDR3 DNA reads TGTGCCAGCAGCCAAGGAGGCCGCTGGGGCCTGACTTCTGGGGCCAACGTCCTGACTTTC.

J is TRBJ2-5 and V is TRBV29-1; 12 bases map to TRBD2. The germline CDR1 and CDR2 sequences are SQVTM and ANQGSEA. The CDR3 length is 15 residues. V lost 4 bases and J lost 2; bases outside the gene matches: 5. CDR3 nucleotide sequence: TGCAGCGTTGGAAAACTAGCGGGGGGACAAGAGACCCAGTACTTC. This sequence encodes CSVGKLAGGQETQYF.

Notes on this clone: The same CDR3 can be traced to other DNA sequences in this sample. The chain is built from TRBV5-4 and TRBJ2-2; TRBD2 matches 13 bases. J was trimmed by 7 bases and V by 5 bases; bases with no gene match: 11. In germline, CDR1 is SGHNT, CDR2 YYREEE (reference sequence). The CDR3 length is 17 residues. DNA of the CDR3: TGTGCCAGCAGACTAGCGGGAGGGCCTAGAGGAAGCGGGGAGCTGTTTTTT. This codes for CASRLAGGPRGSGELFF.

The DNA of the CDR3 is TGTGCCAGCAGCTCAACCCCTCGGGACAGAGAATACGAGCAGTACTTC. It specifies CASSSTPRDREYEQYF. The genes are TRBV5-4 and TRBJ2-7; 7 bases are shared with TRBD1. The CDR3 consists of 16 residues. Germline-derived CDR1 and CDR2 are SGHNT and YYREEE (reference sequence). The junction had 13 bases not matched to a gene; V was cut back by 3 bases and J by 4 bases.

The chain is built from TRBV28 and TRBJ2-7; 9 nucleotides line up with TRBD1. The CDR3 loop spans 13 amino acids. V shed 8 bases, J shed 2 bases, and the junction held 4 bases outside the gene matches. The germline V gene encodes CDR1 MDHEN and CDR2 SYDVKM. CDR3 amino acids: CASGDRGAYEQYF. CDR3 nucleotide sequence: TGTGCCAGCGGTGACAGGGGGGCCTACGAGCAGTACTTC.

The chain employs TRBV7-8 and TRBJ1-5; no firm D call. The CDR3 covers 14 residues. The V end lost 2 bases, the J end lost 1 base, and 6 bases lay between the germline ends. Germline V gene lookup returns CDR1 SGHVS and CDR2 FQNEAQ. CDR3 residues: CASSLRESNQPQHF. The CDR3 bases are TGTGCCAGCAGCTTAAGGGAGAGCAATCAGCCCCAGCATTTT.

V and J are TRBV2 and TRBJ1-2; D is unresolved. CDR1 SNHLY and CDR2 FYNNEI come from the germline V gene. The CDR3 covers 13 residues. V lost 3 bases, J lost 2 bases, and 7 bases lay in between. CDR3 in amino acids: CASSEELNYGYTF. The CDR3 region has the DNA TGTGCCAGCAGTGAGGAGTTGAACTATGGCTACACCTTC.

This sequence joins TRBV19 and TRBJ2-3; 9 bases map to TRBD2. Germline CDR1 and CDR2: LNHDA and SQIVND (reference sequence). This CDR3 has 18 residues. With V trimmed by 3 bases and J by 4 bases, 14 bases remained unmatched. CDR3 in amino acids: CASSMRFGLAGFADTQYF. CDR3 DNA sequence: TGTGCCAGTAGTATGCGATTCGGCCTAGCGGGATTTGCAGATACGCAGTATTTT.

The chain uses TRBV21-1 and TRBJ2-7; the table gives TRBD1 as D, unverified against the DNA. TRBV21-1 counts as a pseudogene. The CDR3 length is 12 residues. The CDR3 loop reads CATRDRPYEQYF. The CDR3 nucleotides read TGTGCCACACGGGACAGACCCTACGAGCAGTACTTC.

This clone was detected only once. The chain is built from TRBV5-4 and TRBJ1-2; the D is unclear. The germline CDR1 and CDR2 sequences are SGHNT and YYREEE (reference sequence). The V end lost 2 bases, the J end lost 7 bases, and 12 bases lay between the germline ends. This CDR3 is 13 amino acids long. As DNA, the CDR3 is TGTGCCAGCAGCTTTCCCGGTCGGAGTGGCTACACCTTC. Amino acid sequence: CASSFPGRSGYTF.

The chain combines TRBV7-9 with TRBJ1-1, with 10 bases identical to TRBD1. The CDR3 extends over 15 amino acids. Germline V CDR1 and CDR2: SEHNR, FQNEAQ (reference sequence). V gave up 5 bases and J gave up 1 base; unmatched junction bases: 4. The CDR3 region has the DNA TGTGCCAGCAGCCCCAGGGACAGGGGGAACACTGAAGCTTTCTTT. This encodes CASSPRDRGNTEAFF. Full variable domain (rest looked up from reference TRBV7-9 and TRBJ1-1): DTGVSQNPRHKITKRGQNVTFRCDPISEHNRLYWYRQTLGQGPEFLTYFQNEAQLEKSRLLSDRFSAERPKGSFSTLEIQRTEQGDSAMYLCASSPRDRGNTEAFFGQGTRLTVV.